A single sample is the source of the 2 T cell receptor beta chains below, sequenced in a study of beta chain features in type 1 diabetes. Study observations and caveats: Among patients with Type 1 diabetes, TCRB CDR3s were moderately but significantly shorter in every one of the four CD4+ subsets.

What was sequenced were expressed TCRB transcripts, since all of the isolated RNA had been reverse transcribed. Repertoires were generated with immunoSEQ multiplex PCR, while TCRdb's copy carries only in-frame clones and drops some. The data contain 200,000 to 250,000 clones, approximately 15% of them singletons. Antigens of these TCRs are unknown. Sequenced input: naive CD4+ T cells from blood. These receptors were obtained from a man aged 30 to 45 with type 1 diabetes.

This clone was picked up a small number of times. J is TRBJ2-7 and V is TRBV4-1, with 8 nucleotides matching TRBD1. The CDR3 spans 15 residues. Germline CDR1 MGHRA, CDR2 YSYEKL. The J segment lost 6 bases and the V segment lost 1 base, leaving 8 bases of the junction unmatched. The CDR3 nucleotides read TGCGCCAGCAGCCAAGGATCAGGGGGCAAAGGCGAGCAGTACTTC. This codes for CASSQGSGGKGEQYF.

This clone has a handful of counts. The chain carries TRBV6-5 and TRBJ1-1; TRBD1 is a possible D gene (5 bases). V was shortened by 8 bases and J by 1 base, with 11 bases between the two germline ends. CDR1 and CDR2 from the germline V gene are MNHEY and SVGAGI. The CDR3 runs 13 residues. The CDR3 coding sequence is TGTGCCAGCTTCAGGGTTGGGAACACTGAAGCTTTCTTT. Protein: CASFRVGNTEAFF.